These 32 T cell receptor beta chains came from one sample sequenced in a study of blood T cell repertoires in COVID-19 (dated by TCRdb to 2019 to 2021). Library creation used the immunoSEQ multiplex PCR assay. As stored in TCRdb, this immuneACCESS dataset retains in-frame rearrangements with V and J assigned. A fraction of the clones does not appear; measured against another copy, unresolved V genes explain less than half of the discrepancy, and the remainder lacks a known reason. The sample data list 110,000 or so clones, and roughly 90% of these were observed just once. The biggest ten clones account for approximately 7.2% of the sample. Sequencing was carried out using peripheral blood. Receptors were obtained from a man between 65 and 80 years old who had recovered from COVID-19.

This clone was detected only a few times. This sequence joins TRBV5-1 and TRBJ2-2; unclear D gene. Germline lookup yields CDR1 SGHRS and CDR2 YFSETQ. V was clipped by 0 bases and J by 4 bases, with 10 bases between them. CDR3 length: 15 residues. The CDR3 DNA reads TGCGCCAGCAGCTTGGCCGAACAGACCACCGGGGAGCTGTTTTTT. Protein sequence: CASSLAEQTTGELFF.

Notes on this clone: The same CDR3 can be traced to other DNA sequences in this sample. V is TRBV5-1 and J is TRBJ2-3; unclear D gene. Deletions cut 2 bases from V and 1 base from J, with 8 bases between. The CDR3 sequence is 14 residues long. Germline CDR1 is SGHRS and CDR2 is YFSETQ. CDR3 protein: CASSLGVGTDTQYF. The CDR3 DNA reads TGCGCCAGCAGCTTAGGAGTAGGCACAGATACGCAGTATTTT.

The genes are TRBV9 and TRBJ2-1; 11 bases align to TRBD2. This CDR3 is built from 14 residues. The V segment lost 3 bases and the J segment 8 bases; nucleotides outside the gene matches: 4. Germline loops: CDR1 SGDLS, CDR2 YYNGEE. The CDR3 here is CASSALLAGDEQFF. In DNA form, the CDR3 reads TGTGCCAGCAGCGCTCTACTAGCGGGAGATGAGCAGTTCTTC.

A few counts support this clone. This sequence joins TRBV5-8 and TRBJ2-5; the D gene is possibly TRBD2 (6 bases). The length of the CDR3 is 16 residues. The V end was cut by 1 base, the J end by 5 bases, with 18 bases between. CDR1 SGHTS and CDR2 YDEGEE come from the germline V gene. In DNA form, the CDR3 reads TGTGCCAGCAGCTTGCTCGTTTCCCGGGGGTGGGAGACCCAGTACTTC. It specifies CASSLLVSRGWETQYF.

In its sample, this clone was seen once. The chain employs TRBV12-3 or TRBV12-4 and TRBJ1-1, with D possibly TRBD1 on 5 matching bases. V shed 6 bases and J shed 5 bases, with 13 bases lying between them. The CDR3 runs 13 residues. CDR3 nucleotides: TGTGCCAGCAGCCTGACCCCAGGGACTGAAGCTTTCTTT. Its translation is CASSLTPGTEAFF.

The chain uses TRBV6-2 or TRBV6-3 and TRBJ1-2; D is unclear. Trimming shortened V by 5 bases and J by 4 bases, and 14 bases separated the two germline ends. Per the germline V gene, CDR1 is MNHEY and CDR2 is SVGEGT. The CDR3 extends over 14 amino acids. This CDR3 is CASSSLRQVYGYTF. The CDR3 nucleotides are TGTGCCAGCAGTAGCTTACGCCAGGTCTATGGCTACACCTTC.

This chain links TRBV5-6 with TRBJ1-2; no firm D call. V shed 0 bases and J shed 6 bases, with 12 bases lying between them. From germline, CDR1 is SGHDT and CDR2 YYEEEE. The CDR3 has 14 residues. The CDR3 coding sequence is TGTGCCAGCAGCTTGGACGTAAGACGGGATGGCTACACCTTC. Translation: CASSLDVRRDGYTF.

The chain links TRBV30 to TRBJ1-2; D is undetermined. The CDR3 consists of 13 residues. Between the trimmed V and J ends, which lost 0 bases and 1 base, there was a span of 6 bases. From germline, CDR1 is GTSNPN and CDR2 SVGIG (reference sequence). The DNA of the CDR3 is TGTGCCTGGAGTGTACAGATTAACTATGGCTACACCTTC. It translates to CAWSVQINYGYTF.

The V gene is TRBV5-1, the J gene TRBJ2-7; D perhaps matches TRBD1 (6 bases). The CDR3 loop spans 13 amino acids. Germline lookup yields CDR1 SGHRS and CDR2 YFSETQ. Between the trimmed V and J ends, which lost 0 bases and 2 bases, there was a span of 6 bases. In DNA, the CDR3 is TGCGCCAGCAGCTTGGGGGACACCTACGAGCAGTACTTC. Its translation: CASSLGDTYEQYF.

The chain combines TRBV4-1 with TRBJ2-3; TRBD1 agrees at 9 bases. Losses at the gene ends were 6 bases for V and 5 bases for J; bases not matched to a gene: 12. Germline V gene sequence: CDR1 MGHRA, CDR2 YSYEKL. The CDR3 covers 16 residues. CDR3 coding DNA: TGCGCCAGCAGGTCGGTGGGGGACAGGGCAAAAGATACGCAGTATTTT. Translation gives CASRSVGDRAKDTQYF.

As concerns this clone: The junction does not match germline at one end; this may be a read error. V and J are TRBV15 and TRBJ2-5; the D gene is possibly TRBD2 (5 bases). Germline V CDR1 and CDR2: LNHNV, YYDKDF (reference sequence). CDR3 length: 13 residues. The CDR3 reads CASQAVSWESQYF. CDR3 coding DNA: TGTGCATCTCAGGCCGTCTCGTGGGAGAGCCAGTACTTC.

The rearrangement joins TRBV3-1 (or the pseudogene TRBV3-2) to TRBJ1-2, with D maybe TRBD1 (5 bases). There are 15 residues in the CDR3. Trimming cost V 4 bases and J 2 bases, with 14 bases left between them. Per germline, CDR1 LGHDT and CDR2 YNNKEL (reference sequence). For the CDR3, the DNA is TGTGCCAGCAGCCGCCGGGGGGAGGGCAACTATGGCTACACCTTC. This encodes CASSRRGEGNYGYTF.

The genes are TRBV11-2 and TRBJ2-7, with a tentative D call TRBD2 (5 bases). The germline CDR1 and CDR2 sequences are SGHAT and FQNNGV. The CDR3 is 12 amino acids. V dropped 5 bases and J dropped 11 bases, with 16 bases sitting between them. The CDR3 here is CASSPNPGMEYF. The CDR3 coding sequence is TGTGCCAGCAGCCCAAACCCCGGGATGGAGTACTTC. Together with reference TRBV11-2 and TRBJ2-7, the CDR3 gives the full variable domain: EAGVAQSPRYKIIEKRQSVAFWCNPISGHATLYWYQQILGQGPKLLIQFQNNGVVDDSQLPKDRFSAERLKGVDSTLKIQPAKLEDSAVYLCASSPNPGMEYFGPGTRLTVT.

The chain couples TRBV2 to TRBJ2-7, with 11 bases fitting TRBD2. V dropped 6 bases and J dropped 5; count of bases not matched to a gene: 15. Per the germline V gene, CDR1 is SNHLY and CDR2 is FYNNEI. The CDR3 extends over 17 amino acids. Written as DNA, the CDR3 is TGTGCCAGCAGCGCCACAGTAATACTAGCGGGAGTGAACGAGCAGTACTTC. Translation gives CASSATVILAGVNEQYF.

This clone was seen just once. The rearrangement uses TRBV7-2 and TRBJ2-4; tentative D call: TRBD2 (5 bases). The ends were cut back, 6 bases at V and 9 bases at J, with 18 bases in the middle. The CDR3 sequence is 14 residues long. CDR1 SGHTA and CDR2 FQGNSA come from the germline V gene. The CDR3 region has the DNA TGTGCCAGCAGTTTAAGTGCCGGAACTAGCATTCAGTACTTC. Amino acid sequence: CASSLSAGTSIQYF.

This chain links TRBV6-2 or TRBV6-3 with TRBJ2-7, with D perhaps matching TRBD2 (6 bases). V was cut by 2 bases and J by 5 bases, with 16 bases left in between. The CDR3 spans 15 residues. Per the germline V gene, CDR1 is MNHEY and CDR2 is SVGEGT. The DNA of the CDR3 is TGTGCCAGCAGTTACCGGGACTGGTTCGATGACGAGCAGTACTTC. Protein product: CASSYRDWFDDEQYF.

The chain carries TRBV7-8 and TRBJ1-3; D gene ambiguous. The CDR3 has 16 amino acids. CDR1 and CDR2 (germline): SGHVS, FQNEAQ. V lost 1 base and J 2 bases, leaving 12 bases between the germline ends. CDR3 protein: CASSLVAWETGNTIYF. The CDR3 region has the DNA TGTGCCAGCAGCTTAGTGGCTTGGGAGACTGGAAACACCATATATTTT.

This chain connects TRBV3-1 (or the pseudogene TRBV3-2) to TRBJ2-2; D remains ambiguous. The V end was cut by 4 bases, the J end by 8 bases, with 8 bases between. The CDR3 contains 12 residues. Germline assignment: CDR1 LGHDT and CDR2 YNNKEL (reference sequence). CDR3 sequence: CASSLSAGELFF. CDR3 sequence (DNA): TGTGCCAGCAGCCTTTCAGCGGGGGAGCTGTTTTTT.

The J gene is TRBJ2-3, the V gene TRBV19, with TRBD2 matching over 10 bases. The CDR3 loop spans 16 amino acids. Germline V lookup: CDR1 LNHDA, CDR2 SQIVND (reference sequence). The V segment lost 5 bases and the J segment 4 bases; nucleotides outside the gene matches: 9. CDR3 in amino acids: CASSHDSLAGADTQYF. The CDR3 DNA follows: TGTGCCAGTAGTCACGACAGCCTAGCGGGAGCAGATACGCAGTATTTT.

The CDR3: CASSRQHLPNTEAFF. CDR3 nucleotide sequence: TGTGCCAGCAGCAGACAGCATTTGCCGAACACTGAAGCTTTCTTT. The chain combines TRBV14 with TRBJ1-1, with D perhaps TRBD1 (5 bases). Germline-derived CDR1 and CDR2 are SGHDN and FVKESK. V was trimmed by 5 bases and J by 1 base, leaving 14 bases between them. This CDR3 is 15 amino acids long.

The table lists this clone with a count of one. This sequence joins TRBV13 and TRBJ2-1; tentative D call: TRBD2 (6 bases). Germline V gene sequence: CDR1 PRHDT, CDR2 FYEKMQ (reference sequence). V was shortened by 4 bases and J by 9 bases, with 10 bases between the two germline ends. The CDR3 covers 12 residues. CDR3 DNA sequence: TGTGCCAGCAGCTGGAGGGTTGGTGAGCAGTTCTTC. It encodes CASSWRVGEQFF.

This rearrangement joins TRBV19 to TRBJ2-2; D is ambiguous. The CDR3 is 14 amino acids. The V gene's germline CDR1 is LNHDA and CDR2 SQIVND (reference sequence). The V end was cut by 7 bases, the J end by 3 bases, with 12 bases between. Written as DNA, the CDR3 is TGTGCCAGTATGATCCAGGCTTACACCGGGGAGCTGTTTTTT. Translation gives CASMIQAYTGELFF.

The chain employs TRBV27 and TRBJ1-2; 8 positions match TRBD1. Per germline, CDR1 MNHEY and CDR2 SMNVEV (reference sequence). This CDR3 has 16 residues. V was pared by 4 bases and J by 1 base, with 8 bases of the junction left unmatched. CDR3 region: CASSSAPTGVNYGYTF. CDR3 nucleotide sequence: TGTGCCAGCAGTTCCGCACCGACAGGGGTTAACTATGGCTACACCTTC.

This chain links TRBV28 with TRBJ2-1; 8 bases are a match to TRBD2. The CDR3 is made up of 14 amino acids. V lost 7 bases, J lost 5 bases, and 7 bases stayed unmatched. CDR1 MDHEN and CDR2 SYDVKM come from the germline V gene. The CDR3 spells CASTILAGNNEQFF. CDR3 sequence (DNA): TGTGCCAGCACTATCCTAGCGGGTAACAATGAGCAGTTCTTC.

The chain joins TRBV2 to TRBJ2-5; TRBD2 might be the D (6 bases). Between the trimmed V and J ends, which lost 0 bases and 9 bases, there was a span of 14 bases. This CDR3 comprises 14 residues. Per the germline V gene, CDR1 is SNHLY and CDR2 is FYNNEI. The CDR3 DNA is TGTGCCAGCAGTGAAGCGCCTCAAAGGGAGGCCCAGTACTTC. It specifies CASSEAPQREAQYF. The entire variable domain, with the rest obtained from reference TRBV2 and TRBJ2-5, is as follows: EPEVTQTPSHQVTQMGQEVILRCVPISNHLYFYWYRQILGQKVEFLVSFYNNEISEKSEIFDDQFSVERPDGSNFTLKIRSTKLEDSAMYFCASSEAPQREAQYFGPGTRLLVL.

The J gene is TRBJ2-2, the V gene TRBV5-1; D ambiguous. The germline V gene encodes CDR1 SGHRS and CDR2 YFSETQ. V lost 3 bases to trimming and J lost 4 bases, with 4 bases between them. The CDR3 runs to 12 residues. The CDR3 nucleotides read TGCGCCAGCAGCTCCGGCACCGGGGAGCTGTTTTTT. Translated, it gives CASSSGTGELFF.

V is TRBV6-5 and J is TRBJ2-7; 8 bases match TRBD1. Germline V gene sequence: CDR1 MNHEY, CDR2 SVGAGI. Unmatched junction bases numbered 5, after V lost 7 bases and J lost 3 bases. The CDR3 loop spans 13 amino acids. The CDR3 loop is CASTGTGVYEQYF. The CDR3 bases are TGTGCCAGCACCGGGACAGGAGTCTACGAGCAGTACTTC.

CDR3 sequence reads: CASSQSTGWKAFF. The DNA for the CDR3 is TGTGCCAGCAGCCAATCGACAGGGTGGAAAGCTTTCTTT. The V call is TRBV16, the J call TRBJ1-1; 7 nucleotides match TRBD1. The trim removed 0 bases at V and 9 bases at J, leaving 4 bases unmatched. Germline CDR1 and CDR2: KGHSY and FQNENV. This CDR3 is 13 amino acids long.

V and J are TRBV2 and TRBJ2-7; 7 bases are a match to TRBD2. After removal of 6 bases from V and 4 bases from J, the junction contained 6 bases not matched to a gene. The CDR3 loop spans 13 amino acids. CDR1 and CDR2 from the germline V gene are SNHLY and FYNNEI. In DNA form, the CDR3 reads TGTGCCAGCAGCGGGGACTACCTTTACGAGCAGTACTTC. Its translation is CASSGDYLYEQYF.

This sequence joins TRBV18 and TRBJ1-2; TRBD1 agrees at 7 bases. CDR1 KGHSH and CDR2 LQKENI come from the germline V gene. The junction had 8 bases not matched to a gene; V was cut back by 7 bases and J by 6 bases. The CDR3 is 13 amino acids. In DNA, the CDR3 is TGTGCCAGCTTAGAGGGACAGTTGGATGGCTACACCTTC. This sequence encodes CASLEGQLDGYTF.

V gene TRBV4-2 combines with J gene TRBJ2-5, with 8 bases matching TRBD2. V lost 0 bases, J lost 4 bases, and 7 bases stayed unmatched. This CDR3 has 16 residues. Germline V CDR1 and CDR2: LGHNA, YNFKEQ. CDR3 sequence: CASSQERTGGAETQYF. CDR3 coding DNA: TGTGCCAGCAGCCAAGAAAGAACGGGAGGGGCAGAGACCCAGTACTTC.

The chain carries TRBV19 and TRBJ2-1; 11 bases are a match to TRBD1. The CDR3 consists of 15 residues. In germline, CDR1 is LNHDA, CDR2 SQIVND (reference sequence). V was pared by 3 bases and J by 4 bases, with 2 bases of the junction left unmatched. Here the CDR3 reads CASSIGTGGYNEQFF. Written as DNA, the CDR3 is TGTGCCAGTAGTATCGGGACAGGGGGGTACAATGAGCAGTTCTTC.